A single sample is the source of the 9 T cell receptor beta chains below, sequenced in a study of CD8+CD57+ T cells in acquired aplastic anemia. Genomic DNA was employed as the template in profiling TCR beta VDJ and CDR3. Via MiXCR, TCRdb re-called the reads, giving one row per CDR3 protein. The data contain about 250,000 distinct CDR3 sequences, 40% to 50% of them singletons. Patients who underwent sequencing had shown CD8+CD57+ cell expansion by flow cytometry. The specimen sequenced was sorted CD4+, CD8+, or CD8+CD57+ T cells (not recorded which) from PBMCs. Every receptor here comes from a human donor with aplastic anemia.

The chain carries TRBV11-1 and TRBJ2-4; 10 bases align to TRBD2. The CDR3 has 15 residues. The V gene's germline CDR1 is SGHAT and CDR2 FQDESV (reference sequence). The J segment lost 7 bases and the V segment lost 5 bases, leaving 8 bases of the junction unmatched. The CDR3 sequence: CASSLRTSGTNIQYF. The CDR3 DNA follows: TGTGCCAGCAGCCTCAGGACTAGCGGTACTAACATTCAGTACTTC.

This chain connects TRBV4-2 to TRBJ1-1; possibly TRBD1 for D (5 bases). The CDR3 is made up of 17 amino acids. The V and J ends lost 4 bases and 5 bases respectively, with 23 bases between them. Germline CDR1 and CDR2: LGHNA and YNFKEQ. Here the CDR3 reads CASSPLRMSDSVTEAFF. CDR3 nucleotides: TGTGCCAGCAGCCCTCTTCGAATGTCCGACAGCGTAACTGAAGCTTTCTTT.

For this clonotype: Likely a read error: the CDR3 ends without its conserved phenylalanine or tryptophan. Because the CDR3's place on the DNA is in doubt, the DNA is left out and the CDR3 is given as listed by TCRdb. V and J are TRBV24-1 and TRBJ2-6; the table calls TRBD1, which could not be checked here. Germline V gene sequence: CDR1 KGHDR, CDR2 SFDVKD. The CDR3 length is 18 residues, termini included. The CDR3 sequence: CATSVMAYRAPWGQRPDT.

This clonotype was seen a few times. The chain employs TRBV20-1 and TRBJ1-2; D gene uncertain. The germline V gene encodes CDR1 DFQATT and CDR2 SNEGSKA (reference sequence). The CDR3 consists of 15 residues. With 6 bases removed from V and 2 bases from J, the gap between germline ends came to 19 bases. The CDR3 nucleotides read TGCAGTGCCCCCCCCTCTGTCTCGGAAAACTATGGCTACACCTTC. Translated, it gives CSAPPSVSENYGYTF.

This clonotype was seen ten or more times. This CDR3 reads CASSIVVSSNTEAFF. The DNA of the CDR3 is TGTGCCAGTAGTATAGTAGTCAGCTCGAACACTGAAGCTTTCTTT. The chain employs TRBV19 and TRBJ1-1, with D uncertain. Trimming removed 1 base at V and 1 base at J, with 10 bases between. The CDR3 loop spans 15 amino acids. Germline-derived CDR1 and CDR2 are LNHDA and SQIVND (reference sequence).

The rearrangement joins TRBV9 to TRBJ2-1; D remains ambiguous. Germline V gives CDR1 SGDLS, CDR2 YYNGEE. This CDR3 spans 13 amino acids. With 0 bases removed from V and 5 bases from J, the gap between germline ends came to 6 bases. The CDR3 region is CASSVGPHNEQFF. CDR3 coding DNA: TGTGCCAGCAGCGTAGGGCCCCACAATGAGCAGTTCTTC.

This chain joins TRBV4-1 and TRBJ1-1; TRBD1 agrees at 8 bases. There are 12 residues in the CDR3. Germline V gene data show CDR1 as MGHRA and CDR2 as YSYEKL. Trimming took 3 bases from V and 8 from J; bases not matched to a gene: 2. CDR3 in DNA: TGCGCCAGCAGCCAGTCAGGGGGCGAAGCTTTCTTT. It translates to CASSQSGGEAFF.

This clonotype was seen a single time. The CDR3 loop is CASSTDGSNQPQHF. CDR3 in DNA: TGCGCCAGCAGCACGGACGGTAGCAATCAGCCCCAGCATTTT. The chain is built from TRBV5-1 and TRBJ1-5; D gene ambiguous. Germline assignment: CDR1 SGHRS and CDR2 YFSETQ. V was pared by 4 bases and J by 0 bases, with 8 bases between. The CDR3 sequence is 14 residues long. The full variable domain, in which reference TRBV5-1 and TRBJ1-5 provide the parts outside the CDR3, is KAGVTQTPRYLIKTRGQQVTLSCSPISGHRSVSWYQQTPGQGLQFLFEYFSETQRNKGNFPGRFSGRQFSNSRSEMNVSTLELGDSALYLCASSTDGSNQPQHFGDGTRLSIL.

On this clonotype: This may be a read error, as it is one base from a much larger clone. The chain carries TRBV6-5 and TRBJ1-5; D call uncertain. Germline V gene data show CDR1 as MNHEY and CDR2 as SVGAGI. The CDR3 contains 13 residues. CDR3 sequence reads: CVSRVSSGQPQHF. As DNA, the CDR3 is TGTGTCAGCAGAGTCAGTTCGGGTCAGCCCCAGCATTTT.